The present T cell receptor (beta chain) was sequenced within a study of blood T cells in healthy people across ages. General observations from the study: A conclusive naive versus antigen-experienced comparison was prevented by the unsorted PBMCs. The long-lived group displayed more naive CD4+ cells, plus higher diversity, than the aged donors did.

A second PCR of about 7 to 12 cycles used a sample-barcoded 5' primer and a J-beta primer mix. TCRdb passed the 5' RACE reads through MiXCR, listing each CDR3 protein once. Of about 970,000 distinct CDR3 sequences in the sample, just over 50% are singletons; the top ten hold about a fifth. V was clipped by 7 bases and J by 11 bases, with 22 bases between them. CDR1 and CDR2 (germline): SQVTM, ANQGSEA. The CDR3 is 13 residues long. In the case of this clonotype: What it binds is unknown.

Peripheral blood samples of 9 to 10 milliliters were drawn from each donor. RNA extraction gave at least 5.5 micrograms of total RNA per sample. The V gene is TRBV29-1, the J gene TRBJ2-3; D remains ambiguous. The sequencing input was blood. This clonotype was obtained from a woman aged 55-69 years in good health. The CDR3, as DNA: TGCAGCGCAGAAACCGCTCGGTACAATGAGCAGTATTTT. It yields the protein CSAETARYNEQYF.